Listed below are T cell receptor beta chains from one sample, sequenced in a study of cytotoxic CD8 clonotypes in ibrutinib-treated CLL. Method: immunoSEQ multiplex PCR; TCRdb's copy keeps in-frame clones and lacks some. The table records 20,000 or so clones, roughly 80% of them present only once. The specimen was PBMCs, collected before ibrutinib treatment. The source is a human donor with chronic lymphocytic leukemia. Both conserved end residues are part of each CDR3. The D gene is left open where the match is weak. A clone size is listed for some rows: how often the clone was seen (once, few, many), or a class if it is expanded.

abundance,d_gene,j_gene,v_gene,CDR3aa,CDR3nt
-,TRBD2,TRBJ2-5,TRBV4-2,CASSQVDGGEQETQYF,TGTGCCAGCAGCCAAGTCGACGGGGGGGAACAAGAGACCCAGTACTTC
-,-,TRBJ1-1,TRBV9,CASSVDGDTEAFF,TGTGCCAGCAGCGTGGACGGGGACACTGAAGCTTTCTTT
-,-,TRBJ2-2,TRBV5-1,CASSLGRANTGELFF,TGCGCCAGCAGCTTGGGCCGGGCGAACACCGGGGAGCTGTTTTTT
-,-,TRBJ2-3,TRBV6-5,CASSYTETDTQYF,TGTGCCAGCAGTTATACCGAGACAGATACGCAGTATTTT
-,TRBD2,TRBJ2-7,TRBV7-9,CASSLGGGAVYEQYF,TGTGCCAGCAGCTTAGGCGGGGGGGCCGTGTACGAGCAGTACTTC
few,-,TRBJ2-5,TRBV7-2,CASSIGGGQETQYF,TGTGCCAGCAGCATAGGGGGGGGGCAAGAGACCCAGTACTTC
-,-,TRBJ1-6,TRBV7-6,CASSSSFFPIKGEESPLHF,TGTGCCAGCAGCTCCTCCTTTTTTCCGATTAAGGGGGAGGAATCACCCCTCCACTTT
-,-,TRBJ2-1,TRBV9,CASSRTALNEQFF,TGTGCCAGCAGCCGGACTGCTTTGAATGAGCAGTTCTTC
-,TRBD2,TRBJ2-3,TRBV10-3,CAMGRGGTDTQYF,TGTGCCATGGGGCGGGGGGGCACAGATACGCAGTATTTT
-,TRBD1,TRBJ1-5,TRBV30,CAWSRQGEQPQHF,TGTGCCTGGAGTAGACAGGGTGAACAGCCCCAGCATTTT
-,-,TRBJ2-7,TRBV7-9,CASSPWGLSHEQYF,TGTGCCAGCAGCCCCTGGGGTTTGAGCCACGAGCAGTACTTC
-,-,TRBJ1-4,TRBV2,CASSEQVQSGEKLFF,TGTGCCAGCAGTGAACAGGTCCAGTCTGGTGAAAAACTGTTTTTT
-,TRBD1,TRBJ1-5,TRBV11-2,CASSFQGANQPQHF,TGTGCCAGCAGCTTCCAGGGGGCGAATCAGCCCCAGCATTTT
-,-,TRBJ1-4,TRBV2,CASRNRGAEKLFF,TGTGCCAGCAGGAACCGGGGCGCTGAAAAACTGTTTTTT
-,-,TRBJ1-1,TRBV14,CASSQDRTPRTDEAFF,TGTGCCAGCAGCCAAGATAGGACCCCCCGAACGGATGAAGCTTTCTTT
-,TRBD2,TRBJ2-1,TRBV6-1,CASSVRTSGRNEQFF,TGTGCCAGCAGTGTCCGGACTAGCGGTCGCAATGAGCAGTTCTTC
-,-,TRBJ2-7,TRBV7-9,CASSSTPLSNRGAHYEQYF,TGTGCCAGCAGCTCTACCCCATTATCCAACCGGGGCGCTCACTACGAGCAGTACTTC
once,TRBD1,TRBJ1-2,TRBV18,CASSPRGQGEGYTF,TGTGCCAGCTCACCACGGGGACAGGGGGAAGGCTACACCTTC
once,TRBD2,TRBJ2-7,TRBV11-2,CASSLDGGDYEQYF,TGTGCCAGCAGCTTAGACGGGGGGGACTACGAGCAGTACTTC
-,TRBD1,TRBJ1-2,TRBV2,CASSDFSLWTGKNNYGYTF,TGTGCCAGCAGTGATTTTAGTTTGTGGACAGGGAAAAATAACTATGGCTACACCTTC